These 17 T cell receptor beta chains were all obtained from the same sample, sequenced in a study of shared clonotypes between healthy human individuals. The repertoire was sequenced with immunoSEQ multiplex PCR; TCRdb's copy has only in-frame clones and lacks some. The repertoire has 2.3 million or so clones, more than 85% of them found once; the top ten carry about 0.39%. Sequenced sample: naive CD4+ T cells from PBMCs. Subset defined: CD45RA+ positively selected. The origin of the receptors is a man aged 18 to 29 in good health. Some clones in this sample may be carry-over from other donors' samples.

This sequence joins TRBV5-6 and TRBJ1-5, with a possible D match to TRBD1 (6 bases). This CDR3 has 17 residues. The V end lost 2 bases, the J end lost 1 base, and 16 bases lay between the germline ends. In germline, CDR1 is SGHDT, CDR2 YYEEEE. The CDR3 protein is CASSFLAGGPSNQPQHF. The CDR3 nucleotides read TGTGCCAGCAGCTTTTTGGCGGGGGGCCCGAGCAATCAGCCCCAGCATTTT.

CDR3 sequence (DNA): TGTGCCAGCAGCTCCGAAGCGGGAGTGGTATACGAGCAGTACTTC. It translates to CASSSEAGVVYEQYF. The chain recombines TRBV7-8 with TRBJ2-7; 8 nucleotides match TRBD2. The V gene end was trimmed by 4 bases and the J gene end by 4 bases; junction bases not matched to a gene: 9. This CDR3 has 15 amino acids. CDR1 and CDR2 (germline): SGHVS, FQNEAQ.

V usage is TRBV7-8 and J usage is TRBJ2-5; 7 bases match TRBD2. The CDR3 runs to 16 residues. In germline, CDR1 is SGHVS, CDR2 FQNEAQ. V was pared by 5 bases and J by 4 bases, with 13 bases of the junction left unmatched. CDR3 DNA sequence: TGTGCCAGCAGCCCCGGGGTGCGGGAGCTACGAGAGACCCAGTACTTC. Translated: CASSPGVRELRETQYF.

The chain combines TRBV7-2 with TRBJ2-7, with TRBD1 as a possible D gene (6 bases). Trimming pared 5 bases from V and 3 bases from J, leaving 17 bases between. The CDR3 extends over 15 amino acids. Germline lookup yields CDR1 SGHTA and CDR2 FQGNSA. CDR3 coding DNA: TGTGCCAGCAGCCAAGGGCCAGGGGACGGCTACGAGCAGTACTTC. Translation gives CASSQGPGDGYEQYF.

V is TRBV28 and J is TRBJ1-4; possibly TRBD1 for D (5 bases). Germline lookup yields CDR1 MDHEN and CDR2 SYDVKM. This CDR3 comprises 13 residues. The V gene lost 10 bases and the J gene lost 3 bases, with 12 bases spanning the gap. The CDR3 protein is CATLGGANEKLFF. CDR3 coding DNA: TGTGCCACCCTCGGGGGGGCTAATGAAAAACTGTTTTTT. The full variable domain, in which reference TRBV28 and TRBJ1-4 provide the parts outside the CDR3, is DVKVTQSSRYLVKRTGEKVFLECVQDMDHENMFWYRQDPGLGLRLIYFSYDVKMKEKGDIPEGYSVSREKKERFSLILESASTNQTSMYLCATLGGANEKLFFGSGTQLSVL.

The chain is built from TRBV5-5 and TRBJ2-1, with a tentative D call TRBD2 (5 bases). This CDR3 region has 16 residues. CDR1 and CDR2 from the germline V gene are SGHKS and YYEKEE (reference sequence). V was clipped by 0 bases and J by 4 bases, with 14 bases between them. CDR3 sequence (DNA): TGTGCCAGCAGCTTGGGTCTACTAGTGCGGTACAATGAGCAGTTCTTC. Protein product: CASSLGLLVRYNEQFF.

The chain links TRBV4-2 to TRBJ1-1, with 9 bases fitting TRBD1. There are 16 residues in the CDR3. With 0 bases clipped from V and 1 base from J, the junction kept 3 bases outside the gene matches. Germline-derived CDR1 and CDR2 are LGHNA and YNFKEQ. This CDR3 is CASSQDAGQGNTEAFF. The CDR3, as DNA: TGTGCCAGCAGCCAAGATGCGGGACAGGGGAACACTGAAGCTTTCTTT.

The genes are TRBV2 and TRBJ1-5; no clear D. Trimming took off 7 bases at V and 10 bases at J, with 17 bases between the two ends. CDR1 and CDR2 from the germline V gene are SNHLY and FYNNEI. This CDR3 contains 13 residues. DNA for the CDR3: TGTGCCAGCACCGAGCTACGAGGCATACCCCAGCATTTT. Amino acid sequence: CASTELRGIPQHF.

This clone was picked up one time. The chain joins TRBV18 to TRBJ1-3; 9 bases align to TRBD1. Germline V gene data show CDR1 as KGHSH and CDR2 as LQKENI. The CDR3 runs 17 residues. V lost 3 bases to trimming and J lost 0 bases; unmatched junction nucleotides: 6. The CDR3 nucleotides are TGTGCCAGCTCACCCCGGGGACAGGGCGGCTCTGGAAACACCATATATTTT. Amino acid sequence: CASSPRGQGGSGNTIYF.

The rearrangement links TRBV5-6 to TRBJ1-1; D is perhaps TRBD1 (5 bases). Between the trimmed V and J ends, which lost 3 bases and 1 base, there was a span of 10 bases. Germline-derived CDR1 and CDR2 are SGHDT and YYEEEE. This CDR3 has 14 residues. As DNA, the CDR3 is TGTGCCAGCAGCTGGAGGGGTCCGAACACTGAAGCTTTCTTT. Encoded protein: CASSWRGPNTEAFF.

The chain has TRBV30 and TRBJ1-2; D perhaps matches TRBD1 (6 bases). The CDR3 sequence is 16 residues long. Germline V CDR1 and CDR2: GTSNPN, SVGIG (reference sequence). V was trimmed by 5 bases and J by 4 bases, leaving 23 bases between them. This chain's CDR3 is CAWERGGGVGLYGYTF. The CDR3 DNA reads TGTGCCTGGGAAAGGGGCGGGGGCGTAGGTCTCTATGGCTACACCTTC.

Comment on this clone: A junction end diverges from the germline sequence, so it may reflect a read error. The V call is TRBV6-5, the J call TRBJ2-4; no clear D gene. The germline V gene has CDR1 MNHEY and CDR2 SVGAGI. The CDR3 consists of 12 residues. CDR3 protein: CISTSAKNIQYF. In DNA, the CDR3 is TGCATATCGACGTCAGCCAAAAACATTCAGTACTTC.

The chain is built from TRBV9 and TRBJ1-1; D may be TRBD1 (6 bases). This CDR3 is built from 15 residues. Germline V gives CDR1 SGDLS, CDR2 YYNGEE. V gave up 2 bases and J gave up 6 bases, with 17 bases separating them. The CDR3 nucleotides are TGTGCCAGCAGCGTTGGAAGAGGGGGGCTCGCTGAAGCTTTCTTT. Amino acid sequence: CASSVGRGGLAEAFF.

The CDR3 bases are TGTGCCTGGAGTGTACTAGCGTGGGGGCCTGAAGCTTTCTTT. This sequence encodes CAWSVLAWGPEAFF. V usage is TRBV30 and J usage is TRBJ1-1; D is perhaps TRBD1 (6 bases). In germline, CDR1 is GTSNPN, CDR2 SVGIG (reference sequence). This CDR3 contains 14 residues. V was clipped by 0 bases and J by 6 bases, with 14 bases between them.

This sequence joins TRBV14 and TRBJ2-3; possibly TRBD2 for D (6 bases). Germline V gene sequence: CDR1 SGHDN, CDR2 FVKESK. Trimming took 3 bases from V and 2 from J, leaving 15 bases between them. CDR3 length: 16 residues. CDR3 DNA sequence: TGTGCCAGCAGCCACCCCCCGGGGCGGGACACAGATACGCAGTATTTT. Translation: CASSHPPGRDTDTQYF.

The V gene is TRBV30, the J gene TRBJ1-4, with 8 bases matching TRBD1. The CDR3 is 16 residues long. V gave up 3 bases and J gave up 8 bases; unmatched junction bases: 14. Germline loops: CDR1 GTSNPN, CDR2 SVGIG (reference sequence). Here the CDR3 reads CAWSPIRTGRGEKLFF. The DNA for the CDR3 is TGTGCCTGGAGCCCAATTCGGACAGGGAGAGGAGAAAAACTGTTTTTT.

The chain couples TRBV5-1 to TRBJ2-7; D call uncertain. This CDR3 region has 13 residues. Germline V CDR1 and CDR2: SGHRS, YFSETQ. V was clipped by 2 bases and J by 2 bases, with 8 bases between them. The CDR3 spells CASSFGRAYEQYF. The DNA of the CDR3 is TGCGCCAGCAGCTTCGGACGGGCCTACGAGCAGTACTTC.